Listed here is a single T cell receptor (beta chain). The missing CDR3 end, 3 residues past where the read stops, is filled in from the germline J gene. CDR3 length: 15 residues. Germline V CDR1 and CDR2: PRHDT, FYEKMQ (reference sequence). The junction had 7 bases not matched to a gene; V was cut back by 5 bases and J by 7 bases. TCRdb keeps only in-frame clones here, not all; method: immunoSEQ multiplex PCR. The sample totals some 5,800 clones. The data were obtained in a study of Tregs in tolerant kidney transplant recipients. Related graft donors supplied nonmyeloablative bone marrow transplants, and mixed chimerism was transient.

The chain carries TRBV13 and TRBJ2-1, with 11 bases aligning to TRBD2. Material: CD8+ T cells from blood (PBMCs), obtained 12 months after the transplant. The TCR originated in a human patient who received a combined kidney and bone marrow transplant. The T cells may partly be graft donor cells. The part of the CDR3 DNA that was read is TGTGCCAGCAGCCTCACTAGCGGGAGAGGAAATGAG. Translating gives CASSLTSGRGNE. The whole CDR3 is CASSLTSGRGNEQFF.